A single sample gave rise to the 2 T cell receptor beta chains below, sequenced in a study of cytotoxic CD8 clonotypes in ibrutinib-treated CLL. Data came from immunoSEQ multiplex PCR; TCRdb stores just in-frame clones and leaves some out. The sample lists some 200,000 clones; roughly three quarters were seen once. Source: PBMCs, taken after 12 months of ibrutinib treatment. The source is a human donor with chronic lymphocytic leukemia.

This clone was counted between two and nine times. The J gene is TRBJ2-1, the V gene TRBV7-9; D is tentatively TRBD1 or TRBD2 (5 bases each). This CDR3 has 14 residues. The germline V and J ends were trimmed by 5 bases and 6 bases, with 14 bases remaining between them. The germline CDR1 and CDR2 sequences are SEHNR and FQNEAQ (reference sequence). In nucleotides, the CDR3 is TGTGCCAGCAGCCCCTTGGGGACGATCAATGAGCAGTTCTTC. Its translation is CASSPLGTINEQFF. Looking up the rest from reference TRBV7-9 and TRBJ2-1 gives the full variable domain: DTGVSQNPRHKITKRGQNVTFRCDPISEHNRLYWYRQTLGQGPEFLTYFQNEAQLEKSRLLSDRFSAERPKGSFSTLEIQRTEQGDSAMYLCASSPLGTINEQFFGPGTRLTVL.

The chain couples TRBV6-1 to TRBJ1-1, with 8 nucleotides matching TRBD1. V shed 11 bases, J shed 0 bases, and the junction held 8 bases outside the gene matches. Germline V CDR1 and CDR2: MNHNS, SASEGT. CDR3 length equals 14 residues. The CDR3 region has the DNA TGTGCCGCCTCTAGGACAGGGCTGAACACTGAAGCTTTCTTT. This translates into CAASRTGLNTEAFF.